This record looks at one T cell receptor beta chain sequence and its context. No antigen is known for it. TCRdb used MiXCR to reprocess the PCR reads, holding one entry per CDR3 protein. The profile shows approximately 36,000 distinct CDR3 sequences, more than 35% of them singletons. Germline V gives CDR1 LNHDA, CDR2 SQIVND (reference sequence). The CDR3 loop spans 13 amino acids. V shed 3 bases and J shed 0 bases, with 5 bases lying between them. The sample originates from a study of vaccination and CD4 T cells after COVID-19. Study details: At a median approximately 100 days (range 35 to 161) after diagnosis, post-COVID samples were drawn. Investigators took post-vaccine samples a median about 65 days after dose two, within a range of 14 to 241. Findings and limits, study-wide: The analysis of convalescent patients involved relatively few individuals and lacked early post-infection timepoints.

Time point given: late sampling 161 to 241 days after vaccination in three convalescent patients. All positive PCR tests were dated between March and December 2020, predating US Alpha, Beta and Delta variants. The sequence was obtained from a human donor who had recovered from COVID-19. The sample in question was CD4+ T cells from blood, obtained about 7 months after SARS-CoV-2 vaccination. The chain carries TRBV19 and TRBJ1-1; D not resolved. CDR3 residues: CASSISMNTEAFF. DNA of the CDR3: TGTGCCAGTAGTATTTCGATGAACACTGAAGCTTTCTTT.